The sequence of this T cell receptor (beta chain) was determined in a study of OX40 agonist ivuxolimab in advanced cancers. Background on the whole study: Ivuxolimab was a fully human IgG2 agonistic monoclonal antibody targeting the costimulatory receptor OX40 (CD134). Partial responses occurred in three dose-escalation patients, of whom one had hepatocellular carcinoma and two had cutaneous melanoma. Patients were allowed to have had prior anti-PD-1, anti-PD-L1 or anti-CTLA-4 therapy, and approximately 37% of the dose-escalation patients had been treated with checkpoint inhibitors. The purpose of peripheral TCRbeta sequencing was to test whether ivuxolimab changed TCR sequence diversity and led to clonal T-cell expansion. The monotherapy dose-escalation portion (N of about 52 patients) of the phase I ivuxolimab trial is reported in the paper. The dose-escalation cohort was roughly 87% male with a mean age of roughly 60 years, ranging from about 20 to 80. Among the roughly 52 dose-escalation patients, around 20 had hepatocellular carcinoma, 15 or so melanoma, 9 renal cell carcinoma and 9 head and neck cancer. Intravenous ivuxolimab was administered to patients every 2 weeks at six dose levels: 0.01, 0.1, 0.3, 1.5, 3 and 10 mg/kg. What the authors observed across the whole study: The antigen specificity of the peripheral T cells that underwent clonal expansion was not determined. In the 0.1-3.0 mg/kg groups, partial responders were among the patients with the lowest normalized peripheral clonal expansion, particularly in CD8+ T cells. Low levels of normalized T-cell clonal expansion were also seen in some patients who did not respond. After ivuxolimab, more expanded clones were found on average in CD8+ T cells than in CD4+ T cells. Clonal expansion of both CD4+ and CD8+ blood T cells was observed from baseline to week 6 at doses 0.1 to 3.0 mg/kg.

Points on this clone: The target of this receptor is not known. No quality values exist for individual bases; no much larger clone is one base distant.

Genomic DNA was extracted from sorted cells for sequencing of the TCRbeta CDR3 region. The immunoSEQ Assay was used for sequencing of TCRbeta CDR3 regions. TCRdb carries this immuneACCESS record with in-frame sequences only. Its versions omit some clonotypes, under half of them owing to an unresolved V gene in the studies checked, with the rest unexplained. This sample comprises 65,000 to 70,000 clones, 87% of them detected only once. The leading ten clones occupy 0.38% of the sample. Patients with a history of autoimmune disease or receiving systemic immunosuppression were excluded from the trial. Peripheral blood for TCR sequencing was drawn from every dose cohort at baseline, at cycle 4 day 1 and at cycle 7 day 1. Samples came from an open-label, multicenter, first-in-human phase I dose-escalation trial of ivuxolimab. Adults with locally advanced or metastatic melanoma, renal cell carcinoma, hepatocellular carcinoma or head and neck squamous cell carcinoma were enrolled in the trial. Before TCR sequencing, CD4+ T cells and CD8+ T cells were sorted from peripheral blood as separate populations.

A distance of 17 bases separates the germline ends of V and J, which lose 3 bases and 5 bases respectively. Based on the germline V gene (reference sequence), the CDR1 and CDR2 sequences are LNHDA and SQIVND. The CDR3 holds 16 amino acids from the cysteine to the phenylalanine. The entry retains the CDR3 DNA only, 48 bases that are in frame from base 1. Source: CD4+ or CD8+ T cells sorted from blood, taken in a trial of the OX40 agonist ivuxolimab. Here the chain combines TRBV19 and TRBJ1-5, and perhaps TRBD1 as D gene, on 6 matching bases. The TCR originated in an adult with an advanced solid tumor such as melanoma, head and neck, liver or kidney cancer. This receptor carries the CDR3 CASSIRTVRRDQPQHF. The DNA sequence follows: TGTGCCAGTAGTATTAGGACAGTTAGGAGGGATCAGCCCCAGCATTTT.